The present T cell receptor beta chain was sequenced within a study of blood T cell repertoires in COVID-19. In the study overall: Researchers got acute and convalescent COVID-19 samples from the United States, Italy and Spain. PBMCs, B-cell-depleted T cells, or T cells provided the cDNA or gDNA that made up the material.

Per the authors' pipeline: Cell counts per sample came from amplifying reference gene primers. Libraries were prepared by immunoSEQ multiplex PCR; TCRdb keeps only in-frame clonotypes and omits some of them. Clone size and V and J calls were adopted from that table, with D and trimming inferred from the DNA. The sample includes roughly 280,000 clones, about 89% of them seen just once. From germline, CDR1 is SEHNR and CDR2 FQNEAQ (reference sequence). Trimming took off 5 bases at V and 4 bases at J, with 9 bases between the two ends. This CDR3 is built from 14 residues. The chain employs TRBV7-9 and TRBJ1-6; weak D call: TRBD1 (5 bases). Sequenced input: peripheral blood. The TCR originated in a man aged 35 to 55 with active or convalescent COVID-19. CDR3 region: CASSQGSYNSPLHF. As DNA, the CDR3 is TGTGCCAGCAGCCAGGGATCTTATAATTCACCCCTCCACTTT.